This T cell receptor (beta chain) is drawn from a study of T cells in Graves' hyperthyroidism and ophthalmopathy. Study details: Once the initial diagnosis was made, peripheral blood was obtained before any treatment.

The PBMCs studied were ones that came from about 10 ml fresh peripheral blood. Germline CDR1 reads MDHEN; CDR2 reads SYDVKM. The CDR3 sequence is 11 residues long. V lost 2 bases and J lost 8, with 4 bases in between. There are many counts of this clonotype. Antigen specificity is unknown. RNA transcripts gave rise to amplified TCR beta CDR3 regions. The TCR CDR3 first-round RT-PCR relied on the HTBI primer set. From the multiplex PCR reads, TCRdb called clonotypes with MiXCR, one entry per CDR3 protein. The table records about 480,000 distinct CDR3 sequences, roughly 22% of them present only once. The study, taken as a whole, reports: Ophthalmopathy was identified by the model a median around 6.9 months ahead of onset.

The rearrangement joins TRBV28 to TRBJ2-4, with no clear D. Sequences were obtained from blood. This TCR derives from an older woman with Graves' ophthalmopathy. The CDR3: CASSLGYIQYF. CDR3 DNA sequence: TGTGCCAGCAGTTTAGGGTACATTCAGTACTTC.